The sequence of this TCR beta chain was determined in a study of shared clonotypes between healthy human individuals. General observations from the study: Several donors shared about 5% of their naive CD4 clonotypes. Apart from blood, nothing was sampled; tissue repertoires likely differ.

How the authors handled the data: ImmunoSEQ junction-only sequences lacked quality scores, so their filtering differed. The table came from immunoSEQ multiplex PCR; TCRdb's copy has only in-frame clones and leaves some out. V, J and clone size derive from that table, while D and trimming were established from the DNA sequence. Here the sample spans millions of clones, around 94% being singletons. Remarks on this clone: Antigen specificity is unknown.

The CDR3 contains 13 residues. V was cut by 3 bases and J by 3 bases, with 12 bases left in between. Looked up from germline, CDR1 is GTSNPN and CDR2 is SVGIG (reference sequence). The material sequenced was naive CD4+ T cells sorted from blood. Subset specified: CD45RA+ positively selected. The sequence derives from a young man in good health. The V and J genes are TRBV30 and TRBJ2-7, with a possible D match to TRBD1 (5 bases). The CDR3 DNA follows: TGTGCCTGGAGAGCAGGGATCCGCTACGAGCAGTACTTC. It is translated as CAWRAGIRYEQYF.